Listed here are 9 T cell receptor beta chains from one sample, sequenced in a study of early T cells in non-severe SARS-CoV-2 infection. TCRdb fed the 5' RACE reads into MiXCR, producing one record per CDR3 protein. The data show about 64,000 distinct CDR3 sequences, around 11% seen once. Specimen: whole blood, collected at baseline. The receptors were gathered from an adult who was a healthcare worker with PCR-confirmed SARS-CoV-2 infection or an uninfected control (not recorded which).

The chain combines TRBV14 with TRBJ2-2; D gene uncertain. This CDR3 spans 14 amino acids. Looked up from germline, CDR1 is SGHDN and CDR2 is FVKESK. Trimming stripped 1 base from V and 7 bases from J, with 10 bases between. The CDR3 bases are TGTGCCAGCAGCCAAGTTCTCCCTTACGGGGAGCTGTTTTTT. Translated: CASSQVLPYGELFF.

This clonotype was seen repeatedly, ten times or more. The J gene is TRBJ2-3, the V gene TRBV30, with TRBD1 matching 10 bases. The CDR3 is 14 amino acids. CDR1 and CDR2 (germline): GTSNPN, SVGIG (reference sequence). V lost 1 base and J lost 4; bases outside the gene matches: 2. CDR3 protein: CAWSEGQGADTQYF. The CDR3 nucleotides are TGTGCCTGGAGTGAAGGACAGGGGGCAGATACGCAGTATTTT.

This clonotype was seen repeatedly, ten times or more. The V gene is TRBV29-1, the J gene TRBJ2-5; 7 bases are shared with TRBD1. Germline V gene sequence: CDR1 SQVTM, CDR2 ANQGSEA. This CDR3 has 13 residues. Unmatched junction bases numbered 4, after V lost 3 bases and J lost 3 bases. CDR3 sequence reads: CSVESRGKETQYF. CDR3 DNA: TGCAGCGTTGAGTCCAGGGGGAAAGAGACCCAGTACTTC.

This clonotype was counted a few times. DNA of the CDR3: TGCAGTGCTAGCCCCCGAGGGGGAGACAATGAGCAGTTCTTC. Encoded protein: CSASPRGGDNEQFF. The chain carries TRBV20-1 and TRBJ2-1; possibly TRBD1 for D (6 bases). CDR1 and CDR2 (germline): DFQATT, SNEGSKA (reference sequence). V was trimmed by 3 bases and J by 5 bases, leaving 14 bases between them. The CDR3 is 14 residues long.

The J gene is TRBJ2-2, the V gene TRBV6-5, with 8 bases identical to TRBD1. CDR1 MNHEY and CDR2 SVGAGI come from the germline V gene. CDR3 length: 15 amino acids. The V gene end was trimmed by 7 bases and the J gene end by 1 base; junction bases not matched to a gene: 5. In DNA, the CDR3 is TGTGCCAGCAAGGCCGGGACAGGGAACACCGGGGAGCTGTTTTTT. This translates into CASKAGTGNTGELFF.

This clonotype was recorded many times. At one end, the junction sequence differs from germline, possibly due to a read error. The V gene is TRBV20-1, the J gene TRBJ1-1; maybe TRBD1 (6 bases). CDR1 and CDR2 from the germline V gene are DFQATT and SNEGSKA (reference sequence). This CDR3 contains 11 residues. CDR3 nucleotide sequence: TGCAGTGCTAGTCCAGGGGTGGTCGTTCTCTTT. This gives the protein CSASPGVVVLF.

CDR3 region: CASRFSGANVLTF. The CDR3 nucleotides read TGTGCCAGCAGATTCTCTGGGGCCAACGTCCTGACTTTC. V gene TRBV5-5 combines with J gene TRBJ2-6, with D unclear. This CDR3 has 13 amino acids. CDR1 SGHKS and CDR2 YYEKEE come from the germline V gene (reference sequence). V dropped 5 bases and J dropped 0 bases, with 3 bases sitting between them.

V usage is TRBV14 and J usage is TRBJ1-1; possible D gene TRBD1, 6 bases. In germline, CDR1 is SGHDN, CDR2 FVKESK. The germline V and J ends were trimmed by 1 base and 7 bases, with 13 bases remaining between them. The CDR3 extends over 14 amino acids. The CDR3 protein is CASSQAGGISEAFF. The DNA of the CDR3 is TGTGCCAGCAGCCAAGCCGGGGGCATTAGTGAAGCTTTCTTT.

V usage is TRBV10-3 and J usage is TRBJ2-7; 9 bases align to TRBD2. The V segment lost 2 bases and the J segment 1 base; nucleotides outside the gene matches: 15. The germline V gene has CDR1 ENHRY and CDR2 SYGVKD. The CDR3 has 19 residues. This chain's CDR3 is CAISETLPPGLAQSYEQYF. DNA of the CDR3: TGTGCCATCAGTGAGACCCTCCCACCGGGACTAGCTCAATCCTACGAGCAGTACTTC.